This record concerns one T cell receptor beta chain sequence. This entry is derived from a study of blood T cell repertoires in COVID-19. Assay: immunoSEQ multiplex PCR; the TCRdb copy retains only in-frame clones and omits some. The data show a few hundred thousand clones, with about 86% seen just once and 3% to 4% held by the top ten. Residents of about 25 US areas, aged roughly 18 to 89 years, made up the participants. Participants' reported clinical history set cohort assignment. The CDR3 contains 17 residues. Germline V gene sequence: CDR1 SGHVS, CDR2 FQNEAQ. Trimming removed 2 bases from V and 2 bases from J, with 16 bases in between.

Sequencing input: PBMCs or T cells enriched from blood (not recorded which). The chain uses TRBV7-8 and TRBJ1-3; D call uncertain. The TCR originated in a woman between 40 and 50 years old with acute COVID-19. This CDR3 reads CASSLSGVAGTGNTIYF. The CDR3 region has the DNA TGTGCCAGCAGCTTAAGTGGAGTGGCCGGGACTGGAAACACCATATATTTT.